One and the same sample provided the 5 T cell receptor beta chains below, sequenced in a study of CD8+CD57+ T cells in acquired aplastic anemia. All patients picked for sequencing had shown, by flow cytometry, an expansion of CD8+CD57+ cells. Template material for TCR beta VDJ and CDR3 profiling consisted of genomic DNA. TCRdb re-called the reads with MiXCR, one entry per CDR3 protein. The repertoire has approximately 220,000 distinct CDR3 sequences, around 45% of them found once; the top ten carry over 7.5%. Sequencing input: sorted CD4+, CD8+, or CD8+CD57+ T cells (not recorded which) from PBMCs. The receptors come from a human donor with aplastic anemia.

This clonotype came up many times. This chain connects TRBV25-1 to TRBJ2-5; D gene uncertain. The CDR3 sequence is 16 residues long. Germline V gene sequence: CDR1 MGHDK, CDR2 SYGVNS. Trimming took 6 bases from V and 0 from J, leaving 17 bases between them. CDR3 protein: CASSHPVVWYQETQYF. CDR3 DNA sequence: TGTGCCAGCAGCCACCCAGTCGTCTGGTACCAAGAGACCCAGTACTTC.

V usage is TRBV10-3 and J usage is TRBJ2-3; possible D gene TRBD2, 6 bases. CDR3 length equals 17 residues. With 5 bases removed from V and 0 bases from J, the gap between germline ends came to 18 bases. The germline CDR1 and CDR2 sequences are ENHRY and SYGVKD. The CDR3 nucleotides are TGTGCCATCAGTCCAATTGTAGGCAGCGGGAGCACAGATACGCAGTATTTT. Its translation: CAISPIVGSGSTDTQYF.

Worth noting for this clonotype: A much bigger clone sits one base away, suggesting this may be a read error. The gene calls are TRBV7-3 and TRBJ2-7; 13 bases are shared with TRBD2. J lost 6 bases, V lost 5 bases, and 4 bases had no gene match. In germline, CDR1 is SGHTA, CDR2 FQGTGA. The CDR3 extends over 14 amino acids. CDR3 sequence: CASSGLAGVSEQYF. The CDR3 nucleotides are TGTGCCAGCAGCGGACTAGCGGGAGTAAGCGAGCAGTACTTC.

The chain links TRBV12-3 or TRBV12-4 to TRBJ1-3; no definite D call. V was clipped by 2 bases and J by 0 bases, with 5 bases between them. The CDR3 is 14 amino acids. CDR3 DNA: TGTGCCAGCAGTTTACTTTACTCTGGAAACACCATATATTTT. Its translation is CASSLLYSGNTIYF.

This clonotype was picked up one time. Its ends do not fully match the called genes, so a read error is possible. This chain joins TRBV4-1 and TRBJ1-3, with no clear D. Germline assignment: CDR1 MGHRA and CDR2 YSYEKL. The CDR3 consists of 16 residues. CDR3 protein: CASSLSLLDSGSTIYF. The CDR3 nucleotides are TGCGCCAGCAGCCTCTCGCTCCTAGACTCTGGAAGCACCATATATTTT.